This T cell receptor beta chain was sequenced during a study of Ad26.COV2.S vaccination and SARS-CoV-2 variants. As for the study in general: Once or twice, 56 days apart, Ad26.COV2.S was delivered intramuscularly.

A few counts support this clone. The germline V gene has CDR1 MRHNA and CDR2 SNTAGT. V gave up 0 bases and J gave up 4 bases; unmatched junction bases: 1. The CDR3 consists of 15 residues. TCRdb keeps only in-frame clones here, not all; method: immunoSEQ multiplex PCR. The data contain about 350,000 clones, about 85% of them seen just once; the ten biggest clones take up approximately 5.9%. Treatment specified: around 19 received Ad26.COV2.S at low or high dose, single or two shots; 5 received placebo; per-sample allocation not given. Specimens were obtained on day 63 following the first vaccine or placebo injection. Cohort 1b enrolled adults aged 18-55 years in Boston.

This receptor was identified in a person between 18 and 65 years old who received the Ad26.COV2.S COVID-19 vaccine or a placebo. V and J are TRBV6-4 and TRBJ2-3; TRBD2 matches at 10 bases. Here the sequenced sample was peripheral blood, taken in a trial of Ad26.COV2.S vaccine versus placebo. CDR3 in DNA: TGTGCCAGCAGTGACTCTAGCGGGGGGCCAGATACGCAGTATTTT. Amino acid sequence: CASSDSSGGPDTQYF.